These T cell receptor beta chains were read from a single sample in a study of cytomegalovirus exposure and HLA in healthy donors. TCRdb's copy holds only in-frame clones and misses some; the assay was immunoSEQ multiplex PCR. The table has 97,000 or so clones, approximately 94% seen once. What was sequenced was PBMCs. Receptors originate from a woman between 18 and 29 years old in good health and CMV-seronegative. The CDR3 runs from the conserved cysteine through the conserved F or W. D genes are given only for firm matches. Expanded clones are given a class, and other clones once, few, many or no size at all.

cdr3_aa: CASSTPTASEQFF
cdr3_nt: TGTGCCAGCAGCACTCCGACAGCATCTGAGCAGTTCTTC
d_call: -
j_call: TRBJ2-1
clone_size: -
v_call: TRBV5-4

cdr3_aa: CASSPGMGVEKLFF
cdr3_nt: TGTGCCAGCAGCCCGGGGATGGGCGTCGAAAAACTGTTTTTT
d_call: -
j_call: TRBJ1-4
clone_size: -
v_call: TRBV6-1

cdr3_aa: CASSGRQGDGYTF
cdr3_nt: TGTGCCAGCAGTGGGAGACAAGGCGATGGCTACACCTTC
d_call: -
j_call: TRBJ1-2
clone_size: -
v_call: TRBV27

cdr3_aa: CAWSPGQGRETQYF
cdr3_nt: TGTGCCTGGTCCCCGGGACAGGGGCGAGAGACCCAGTACTTC
d_call: TRBD1
j_call: TRBJ2-5
clone_size: -
v_call: TRBV30

cdr3_aa: CASSIQANTGELFF
cdr3_nt: TGTGCTAGCAGTATACAGGCAAACACCGGGGAGCTGTTTTTT
d_call: -
j_call: TRBJ2-2
clone_size: -
v_call: TRBV7-7

cdr3_aa: CASSSSGTSGINEQFF
cdr3_nt: TGTGCCAGCAGCTCATCCGGGACTAGCGGGATTAATGAGCAGTTCTTC
d_call: TRBD2
j_call: TRBJ2-1
clone_size: -
v_call: TRBV7-3

cdr3_aa: CASRLAGGLNEQFF
cdr3_nt: TGTGCCAGCAGACTAGCGGGGGGGCTCAATGAGCAGTTCTTC
d_call: TRBD2
j_call: TRBJ2-1
clone_size: -
v_call: TRBV11-2

cdr3_aa: CASSLRGGQGQETQYF
cdr3_nt: TGTGCCAGCAGCCTTAGGGGTGGGCAGGGCCAAGAGACCCAGTACTTC
d_call: -
j_call: TRBJ2-5
clone_size: -
v_call: TRBV7-9

cdr3_aa: CASRPRQTYNEQFF
cdr3_nt: TGTGCCAGCCGACCGAGACAGACTTACAATGAGCAGTTCTTC
d_call: -
j_call: TRBJ2-1
clone_size: once
v_call: TRBV27

cdr3_aa: CAWSPIAAISSGANVLTF
cdr3_nt: TGTGCCTGGAGTCCGATAGCGGCAATTAGCTCTGGGGCCAACGTCCTGACTTTC
d_call: -
j_call: TRBJ2-6
clone_size: -
v_call: TRBV30

cdr3_aa: CASSQGAEQYF
cdr3_nt: TGTGCCAGCAGCCAGGGAGCCGAGCAGTACTTC
d_call: -
j_call: TRBJ2-7
clone_size: -
v_call: TRBV14

cdr3_aa: CASNPISYWELFF
cdr3_nt: TGTGCCAGCAACCCCATATCTTACTGGGAGCTGTTTTTT
d_call: -
j_call: TRBJ2-2
clone_size: -
v_call: TRBV2

cdr3_aa: CASSFAQNRDRDVVQYF
cdr3_nt: TGTGCCAGCAGTTTTGCCCAGAACCGGGACAGGGATGTCGTGCAGTACTTC
d_call: TRBD1
j_call: TRBJ2-7
clone_size: -
v_call: TRBV27

cdr3_aa: CASSQRPGALHEEKLFF
cdr3_nt: TGTGCCAGCAGCCAACGGCCAGGGGCCCTACATGAGGAAAAACTGTTTTTT
d_call: -
j_call: TRBJ1-4
clone_size: -
v_call: TRBV7-9

cdr3_aa: CASTMGTGQPQHF
cdr3_nt: TGTGCCAGCACCATGGGGACAGGCCAGCCCCAGCATTTT
d_call: TRBD1
j_call: TRBJ1-5
clone_size: -
v_call: TRBV27

cdr3_aa: CASSSEGGTQSYEQYF
cdr3_nt: TGTGCCAGCAGCTCTGAAGGGGGCACACAATCCTACGAGCAGTACTTC
d_call: TRBD1
j_call: TRBJ2-7
clone_size: -
v_call: TRBV11-2

cdr3_aa: CAWSWNGHPYEQYF
cdr3_nt: TGTGCCTGGAGTTGGAACGGACACCCCTACGAGCAGTACTTC
d_call: -
j_call: TRBJ2-7
clone_size: -
v_call: TRBV30

cdr3_aa: CASSQVSSREPDTQYF
cdr3_nt: TGCGCCAGCAGCCAAGTAAGTTCGCGGGAGCCGGATACGCAGTATTTT
d_call: TRBD2
j_call: TRBJ2-3
clone_size: -
v_call: TRBV4-1

cdr3_aa: CASIMGPQTTEAFF
cdr3_nt: TGTGCCAGCATTATGGGGCCCCAGACCACTGAAGCTTTCTTT
d_call: -
j_call: TRBJ1-1
clone_size: -
v_call: TRBV6-1

cdr3_aa: CASSPLGRLTYEQYF
cdr3_nt: TGTGCCAGCAGCCCCTTGGGGAGGCTAACCTACGAGCAGTACTTC
d_call: -
j_call: TRBJ2-7
clone_size: -
v_call: TRBV5-5

cdr3_aa: CASSLTGVDQPQHF
cdr3_nt: TGCGCCAGCAGCTTAACAGGGGTAGATCAGCCCCAGCATTTT
d_call: TRBD1
j_call: TRBJ1-5
clone_size: -
v_call: TRBV5-1

cdr3_aa: CAISPIFGGKTGELFF
cdr3_nt: TGTGCCATCAGTCCGATTTTCGGGGGGAAGACCGGGGAGCTGTTTTTT
d_call: TRBD2
j_call: TRBJ2-2
clone_size: -
v_call: TRBV10-3

cdr3_aa: CASSLRPSSGGGNEQFF
cdr3_nt: TGCGCCAGCAGCTTGAGACCCTCTAGCGGGGGGGGAAATGAGCAGTTCTTC
d_call: TRBD2
j_call: TRBJ2-1
clone_size: -
v_call: TRBV5-1

cdr3_aa: CASSLTGDNTGELFF
cdr3_nt: TGTGCCAGCAGTCTGACAGGGGATAACACCGGGGAGCTGTTTTTT
d_call: TRBD1
j_call: TRBJ2-2
clone_size: -
v_call: TRBV28

cdr3_aa: CASSREGSSYEQYF
cdr3_nt: TGTGCCAGCAGTCGGGAGGGCAGCAGCTACGAGCAGTACTTC
d_call: TRBD2
j_call: TRBJ2-7
clone_size: once
v_call: TRBV6-5

cdr3_aa: CASSQHQGNTRQGGYYGYTF
cdr3_nt: TGTGCCAGCAGTCAACACCAGGGAAACACCAGACAGGGGGGATACTATGGCTACACCTTC
d_call: TRBD1
j_call: TRBJ1-2
clone_size: -
v_call: TRBV6-7

cdr3_aa: CASSPETGNYGYTF
cdr3_nt: TGTGCCAGCTCACCAGAGACAGGGAACTATGGCTACACCTTC
d_call: TRBD1
j_call: TRBJ1-2
clone_size: -
v_call: TRBV18

cdr3_aa: CASSEYGTGLDYGYTF
cdr3_nt: TGTGCCAGCAGTGAATATGGTACAGGGCTTGACTATGGCTACACCTTC
d_call: -
j_call: TRBJ1-2
clone_size: once
v_call: TRBV25-1

cdr3_aa: CASRPGLAGVNEQFF
cdr3_nt: TGTGCCAGCAGACCCGGACTAGCGGGAGTAAATGAGCAGTTCTTC
d_call: TRBD2
j_call: TRBJ2-1
clone_size: -
v_call: TRBV6-5

cdr3_aa: CASSLDGGNEQFF
cdr3_nt: TGTGCTAGCAGCTTAGACGGCGGAAATGAGCAGTTCTTC
d_call: -
j_call: TRBJ2-1
clone_size: -
v_call: TRBV7-7

cdr3_aa: CASSRQDSNQPQHF
cdr3_nt: TGTGCCAGTAGTAGACAGGATAGCAATCAGCCCCAGCATTTT
d_call: -
j_call: TRBJ1-5
clone_size: -
v_call: TRBV19

cdr3_aa: CASSEGTGSYSDYGYTF
cdr3_nt: TGTGCCAGCAGTGAAGGGACAGGGTCCTATTCCGACTATGGCTACACCTTC
d_call: TRBD1
j_call: TRBJ1-2
clone_size: -
v_call: TRBV2

cdr3_aa: CASSSPTPFTEAFF
cdr3_nt: TGTGCCAGCAGCTCACCAACACCTTTCACTGAAGCTTTCTTT
d_call: -
j_call: TRBJ1-1
clone_size: -
v_call: TRBV7-9

cdr3_aa: CASSPRGWGPGVNTGELFF
cdr3_nt: TGTGCCAGCAGCCCCCGAGGGTGGGGGCCCGGGGTAAACACCGGGGAGCTGTTTTTT
d_call: -
j_call: TRBJ2-2
clone_size: -
v_call: TRBV7-2

cdr3_aa: CASSARAPTSGITYNEQFF
cdr3_nt: TGTGCCAGCAGCGCCAGGGCACCGACTAGCGGGATTACCTACAATGAGCAGTTCTTC
d_call: TRBD2
j_call: TRBJ2-1
clone_size: -
v_call: TRBV7-2

cdr3_aa: CASSGAFADRLTDTQYF
cdr3_nt: TGCGCCAGCAGTGGGGCCTTCGCGGACAGACTCACAGATACGCAGTATTTT
d_call: -
j_call: TRBJ2-3
clone_size: -
v_call: TRBV10-1

cdr3_aa: CASSQTDRGTIYF
cdr3_nt: TGTGCCAGCTCACAAACTGACAGGGGGACCATATATTTT
d_call: TRBD1
j_call: TRBJ1-3
clone_size: -
v_call: TRBV18

cdr3_aa: CASRLGGQGNTEAFF
cdr3_nt: TGTGCCAGCCGGTTAGGGGGACAGGGGAACACTGAAGCTTTCTTT
d_call: TRBD1
j_call: TRBJ1-1
clone_size: once
v_call: TRBV6-5

cdr3_aa: CASSLDLAGELFF
cdr3_nt: TGTGCCAGCAGCTTAGATTTAGCCGGGGAGCTGTTTTTT
d_call: -
j_call: TRBJ2-2
clone_size: -
v_call: TRBV7-6

cdr3_aa: CSVEIRGTERAGGVNEQFF
cdr3_nt: TGCAGCGTTGAAATTAGGGGGACCGAGAGAGCGGGGGGAGTTAATGAGCAGTTCTTC
d_call: TRBD2
j_call: TRBJ2-1
clone_size: -
v_call: TRBV29-1

cdr3_aa: CASSLGQLGSYEQYF
cdr3_nt: TGTGCCAGCAGCTTGGGACAGTTAGGCTCCTACGAGCAGTACTTC
d_call: TRBD1
j_call: TRBJ2-7
clone_size: -
v_call: TRBV7-2

cdr3_aa: CASSGRVNTEAFF
cdr3_nt: TGTGCCAGCAGCGGCAGGGTTAACACTGAAGCTTTCTTT
d_call: -
j_call: TRBJ1-1
clone_size: -
v_call: TRBV14

cdr3_aa: CATRRVVAAQETQYF
cdr3_nt: TGCGCCACAAGGAGGGTGGTGGCAGCTCAAGAGACCCAGTACTTC
d_call: -
j_call: TRBJ2-5
clone_size: -
v_call: TRBV5-1

cdr3_aa: CAISESILAGAEKQFF
cdr3_nt: TGTGCCATCAGTGAGTCGATTCTAGCGGGGGCCGAAAAGCAGTTCTTC
d_call: TRBD2
j_call: TRBJ2-1
clone_size: -
v_call: TRBV10-3

cdr3_aa: CSVVVSGGPYEQYF
cdr3_nt: TGCAGCGTTGTAGTGTCAGGGGGCCCCTACGAGCAGTACTTC
d_call: TRBD1
j_call: TRBJ2-7
clone_size: -
v_call: TRBV29-1

cdr3_aa: CASSVGGPGTYPYEQYF
cdr3_nt: TGTGCCAGCAGCGTAGGTGGGCCCGGGACTTACCCCTACGAGCAGTACTTC
d_call: -
j_call: TRBJ2-7
clone_size: -
v_call: TRBV9

cdr3_aa: CASIRGGASGNTIYF
cdr3_nt: TGTGCCAGCATTCGGGGGGGCGCATCTGGAAACACCATATATTTT
d_call: -
j_call: TRBJ1-3
clone_size: -
v_call: TRBV6-5

cdr3_aa: CASSSTGGRQTEAFF
cdr3_nt: TGTGCCAGCAGCTCCACAGGGGGCAGACAAACTGAAGCTTTCTTT
d_call: TRBD1
j_call: TRBJ1-1
clone_size: -
v_call: TRBV7-2

cdr3_aa: CASTAAGPHNEQFF
cdr3_nt: TGTGCCAGCACGGCAGCGGGACCTCACAATGAGCAGTTCTTC
d_call: TRBD2
j_call: TRBJ2-1
clone_size: -
v_call: TRBV27

cdr3_aa: CASSQDLTGIKYGYTF
cdr3_nt: TGTGCCAGCAGCCAAGATTTGACAGGGATCAAGTATGGCTACACCTTC
d_call: TRBD1
j_call: TRBJ1-2
clone_size: -
v_call: TRBV14